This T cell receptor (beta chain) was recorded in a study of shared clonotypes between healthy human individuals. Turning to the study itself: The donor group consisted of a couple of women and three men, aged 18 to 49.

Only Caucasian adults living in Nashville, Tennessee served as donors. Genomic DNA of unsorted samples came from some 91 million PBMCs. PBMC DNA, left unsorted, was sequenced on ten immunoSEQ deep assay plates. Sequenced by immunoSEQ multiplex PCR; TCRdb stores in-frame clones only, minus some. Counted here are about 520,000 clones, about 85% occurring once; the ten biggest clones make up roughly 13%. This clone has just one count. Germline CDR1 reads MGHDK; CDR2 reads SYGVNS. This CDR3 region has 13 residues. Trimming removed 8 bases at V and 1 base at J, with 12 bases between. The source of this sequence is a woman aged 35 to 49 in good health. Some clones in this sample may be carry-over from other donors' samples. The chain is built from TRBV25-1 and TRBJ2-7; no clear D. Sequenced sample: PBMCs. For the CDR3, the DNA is TGTGCCAGCCATCCCTTAGGGTCCTACGAGCAGTACTTC. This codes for CASHPLGSYEQYF.